This T cell receptor beta chain originates from a study of HIV-infected patients and healthy controls. Study outcomes and limitations: Only sixteen HIV-infected individuals were processed, a major limit on how widely findings apply. The study did not determine the donors' HLA types.

This clonotype was seen ten or more times. What it binds is unknown. From germline, CDR1 is MGHRA and CDR2 YSYEKL. V was shortened by 0 bases and J by 3 bases, with 9 bases between the two germline ends. CDR3 length equals 14 residues. Antiretroviral therapy had run roughly three months, about 14 weeks, before follow-up blood collection. The repertoire came from unfractionated whole blood and reflected all unsorted peripheral T cells. About 480 ng RNA was reverse transcribed with alpha and beta constant-region primers. Alpha and beta chain libraries were made separately by chain-specific third strand synthesis with multiplexing indices. All rearrangements within a chain used one primer pair; cDNA molecules carried barcodes. Two random hexamers, added before amplification and joined, formed each molecule's 12-nucleotide barcode. TCRdb reprocessed the 5' RACE reads via MiXCR and lists one record per CDR3 protein. Here the sample spans some 14,000 distinct CDR3 sequences, roughly an eighth being singletons.

The J gene is TRBJ2-7, the V gene TRBV4-1; unclear D gene. The sample consisted of blood, taken during antiretroviral therapy. The receptor comes from an adult with HIV infection. The donor label of this sample is uncertain. The CDR3 coding sequence is TGCGCCAGCAGCCAAGAATCTCTAGTCTACGAGCAGTACTTC. Protein product: CASSQESLVYEQYF.